The next 27 T cell receptor beta chains were all read from a single sample in a study of CD8 T cells in ankylosing spondylitis. Using its own MiXCR run on the 5' RACE reads, TCRdb lists one record per CDR3 protein. The profile shows under 55,000 distinct CDR3 sequences, around 7.4% of them singletons. Sequences were obtained from blood, either unsorted or a sorted T cell fraction (not recorded which). These receptors were collected from a female donor with ankylosing spondylitis or in good health (not recorded which).

This clonotype was observed many times. The chain employs TRBV20-1 and TRBJ1-6, with no clear D. V dropped 6 bases and J dropped 2 bases, with 14 bases sitting between them. The germline gives CDR1 DFQATT, CDR2 SNEGSKA (reference sequence). The CDR3 is 15 residues long. The DNA of the CDR3 is TGCAGTGCGTTGGAGGGTGTCCCCTATAATTCACCCCTCCACTTT. Amino acids: CSALEGVPYNSPLHF.

This clonotype was seen many times. V gene TRBV29-1 combines with J gene TRBJ2-5, with D hard to call. Germline CDR1 reads SQVTM; CDR2 reads ANQGSEA. The length of the CDR3 is 12 residues. Trimming removed 2 bases at V and 4 bases at J, with 8 bases between. The CDR3 loop reads CSVELGSETQYF. In DNA, the CDR3 is TGCAGCGTTGAACTAGGGTCAGAGACCCAGTACTTC.

The sample holds many counts of this clonotype. The chain uses TRBV29-1 and TRBJ2-5; D uncertain. Trimming took off 6 bases at V and 5 bases at J, with 10 bases between the two ends. The CDR3 extends over 11 amino acids. The V gene's germline CDR1 is SQVTM and CDR2 ANQGSEA. The CDR3, as DNA: TGCAGCGTCTGGGCAGGCGAGACCCAGTACTTC. As protein: CSVWAGETQYF. The complete variable domain, with remaining parts taken from reference TRBV29-1 and TRBJ2-5, reads SAVISQKPSRDICQRGTSLTIQCQVDSQVTMMFWYRQQPGQSLTLIATANQGSEATYESGFVIDKFPISRPNLTFSTLTVSNMSPEDSSIYLCSVWAGETQYFGPGTRLLVL.

This clonotype came up many times. The V gene is TRBV12-3 or TRBV12-4, the J gene TRBJ1-2; no reliable D call. CDR3 length: 11 amino acids. Trimming removed 6 bases at V and 8 bases at J, with 10 bases between. CDR3 nucleotides: TGTGCCAGCAGAATGGGGAGAGGCTACACCTTC. Protein product: CASRMGRGYTF.

The rearrangement links TRBV3-1 to TRBJ2-7; 8 nucleotides agree with TRBD1. After removal of 4 bases from V and 3 bases from J, the junction contained 5 bases not matched to a gene. CDR3 size: 14 residues. The V gene's germline CDR1 is LGHDT and CDR2 YNNKEL (reference sequence). The CDR3 loop is CASSLGQGDYEQYV. The DNA of the CDR3 is TGTGCCAGCAGCCTTGGACAGGGCGACTACGAGCAGTACGTC.

The table lists this clonotype with many counts. The CDR3 bases are TGCGCCAGCAGCCTGGGTCCCTTCTCTGGAAACACCATATATTTT. This sequence encodes CASSLGPFSGNTIYF. This chain links TRBV5-1 with TRBJ1-3; no clear D gene. V lost 4 bases to trimming and J lost 0 bases, with 11 bases between them. Germline lookup yields CDR1 SGHRS and CDR2 YFSETQ. This CDR3 region has 15 residues.

This clonotype was counted ten times or more. The genes are TRBV20-1 and TRBJ2-3; TRBD1 might be the D (6 bases). The CDR3 runs to 16 residues. Germline lookup yields CDR1 DFQATT and CDR2 SNEGSKA (reference sequence). V was cut by 1 base and J by 4 bases, with 18 bases left in between. The CDR3 protein is CSARGHTGYEADTQYF. For the CDR3, the DNA is TGCAGTGCTAGAGGCCACACAGGGTACGAAGCAGATACGCAGTATTTT.

This clonotype was picked up many times. The genes are TRBV12-3 or TRBV12-4 and TRBJ2-1; no clear D. This CDR3 contains 14 residues. V lost 3 bases and J lost 9, with 15 bases in between. The CDR3 sequence is CASSFKAGIVEQFF. The CDR3 region has the DNA TGTGCCAGCAGTTTCAAAGCAGGTATAGTTGAGCAGTTCTTC.

The chain combines TRBV11-3 with TRBJ2-5; 10 bases line up with TRBD2. The CDR3 is 18 amino acids. The V gene end was trimmed by 7 bases and the J gene end by 3 bases; junction bases not matched to a gene: 17. Germline V gene data show CDR1 as SGHNT and CDR2 as YENEEA. CDR3 amino acids: CASKPRGSGGGPKETQYF. Written as DNA, the CDR3 is TGTGCCAGCAAACCCCGAGGAAGCGGGGGGGGCCCAAAAGAGACCCAGTACTTC.

This clonotype was observed a few times. The rearrangement links TRBV6-1 to TRBJ2-4; tentative D call: TRBD1 (6 bases). CDR3 length: 16 residues. Trimming shortened V by 8 bases and J by 3 bases, and 20 bases separated the two germline ends. Germline CDR1 is MNHNS and CDR2 is SASEGT. CDR3 in DNA: TGTGCCAGCGGACAGCGAGGTCCTCTTGACAAAAACATTCAGTACTTC. Encoded protein: CASGQRGPLDKNIQYF.

This clonotype was counted ten times or more. V and J are TRBV29-1 and TRBJ1-5; the D gene is possibly TRBD1 (6 bases). Germline values: CDR1 SQVTM, CDR2 ANQGSEA. The CDR3 is made up of 13 amino acids. V was cut by 4 bases and J by 2 bases, with 9 bases left in between. In DNA, the CDR3 is TGCAGCGTTGCCCCAGGGGGCAATCAGCCCCAGCATTTT. Protein: CSVAPGGNQPQHF.

This chain connects TRBV14 to TRBJ1-1, with D tentatively TRBD1 (6 bases). Germline lookup yields CDR1 SGHDN and CDR2 FVKESK. V was cut by 5 bases and J by 1 base, with 11 bases left in between. This CDR3 contains 14 residues. The CDR3 sequence: CASSIGTKNTEAFF. The CDR3 DNA follows: TGTGCCAGCAGCATCGGGACAAAGAACACTGAAGCTTTCTTT.

This clonotype occurred many times. The V and J genes are TRBV3-1 and TRBJ2-2; tentative D call: TRBD2 (5 bases). Trimming cost V 1 base and J 2 bases, with 8 bases left between them. Germline V gene data show CDR1 as LGHDT and CDR2 as YNNKEL (reference sequence). This CDR3 contains 15 residues. The CDR3 coding sequence is TGTGCCAGCAGCCAAGGGACTCCAAACACCGGGGAGCTGTTTTTT. As protein: CASSQGTPNTGELFF.

This clonotype was counted ten times or more. This rearrangement joins TRBV7-2 to TRBJ1-1, with a weak D call TRBD1 (6 bases). The V end lost 2 bases, the J end lost 4 bases, and 14 bases lay between the germline ends. The germline V gene has CDR1 SGHTA and CDR2 FQGNSA. The length of the CDR3 is 15 residues. CDR3 DNA sequence: TGTGCCAGCAGCTTATTCCGGGGGCAGCGCACTGAAGCTTTCTTT. Translated: CASSLFRGQRTEAFF.

This clonotype occurred many times. The V gene is TRBV28, the J gene TRBJ2-7; 7 nucleotides line up with TRBD1. Germline-derived CDR1 and CDR2 are MDHEN and SYDVKM. CDR3 length: 16 amino acids. V shed 3 bases, J shed 2 bases, and the junction held 10 bases outside the gene matches. The CDR3 here is CASSFLRTGGTYEQYV. The CDR3 DNA follows: TGTGCCAGCAGTTTCCTACGGACAGGAGGAACCTACGAGCAGTACGTC.

This clonotype was seen at least ten times. The genes are TRBV7-9 and TRBJ2-6, with 8 bases fitting TRBD2. The CDR3 loop spans 16 amino acids. The V gene's germline CDR1 is SEHNR and CDR2 FQNEAQ (reference sequence). V was pared by 7 bases and J by 0 bases, with 5 bases of the junction left unmatched. The CDR3 DNA follows: TGTGCCAGCAACTTCGGGGGGGCCTCTGGGGCCAACGTCCTGACTTTC. Translating it yields CASNFGGASGANVLTF. The variable domain in full, with the rest retrieved from reference TRBV7-9 and TRBJ2-6, is DTGVSQNPRHKITKRGQNVTFRCDPISEHNRLYWYRQTLGQGPEFLTYFQNEAQLEKSRLLSDRFSAERPKGSFSTLEIQRTEQGDSAMYLCASNFGGASGANVLTFGAGSRLTVL.

To note about this clonotype: Just one base apart from a much larger clone, this may be a read error. The rearrangement links TRBV3-1 to TRBJ2-2, with TRBD2 matching 14 bases. This CDR3 comprises 18 residues. Germline CDR1 is LGHDT and CDR2 is YNNKEL (reference sequence). The CDR3 here is CASTQGTSGGSSTGKLFF. CDR3 nucleotide sequence: TGTGCCAGCACCCAAGGGACTAGCGGGGGATCGAGCACCGGGAAGCTGTTTTTT. The full variable domain, with the rest looked up from reference TRBV3-1 and TRBJ2-2, is DTAVSQTPKYLVTQMGNDKSIKCEQNLGHDTMYWYKQDSKKFLKIMFSYNNKELIINETVPNRFSPKSPDKAHLNLHINSLELGDSAVYFCASTQGTSGGSSTGKLFFGEGSRLTVL.

This chain uses TRBV12-3 or TRBV12-4 with TRBJ1-5; the match to TRBD1 covers 9 bases. The CDR3 covers 16 residues. The trim removed 4 bases at V and 4 bases at J, leaving 8 bases unmatched. CDR3 sequence (DNA): TGTGCCAGCAGTTCGTCGGGACAGGGCTGGAATCAGCCCCAGCATTTT. It is translated as CASSSSGQGWNQPQHF.

This clonotype was detected only once. CDR3 amino acids: CSGAASGDTDTQYF. The CDR3 nucleotides read TGCAGCGGTGCCGCTAGCGGGGACACAGATACGCAGTATTTT. The rearrangement uses TRBV29-1 and TRBJ2-3; 9 bases are a match to TRBD2. The ends lost 7 bases at V and 2 bases at J; junction bases unmatched: 7. CDR3 length equals 14 residues. CDR1 and CDR2 (germline): SQVTM, ANQGSEA.

This clonotype showed up many times. V gene TRBV10-3 combines with J gene TRBJ2-5; 9 bases are a match to TRBD1. This CDR3 has 15 amino acids. V lost 8 bases to trimming and J lost 4 bases; unmatched junction nucleotides: 11. The V gene's germline CDR1 is ENHRY and CDR2 SYGVKD. The CDR3 DNA follows: TGTGCCATCGCGGGACAGGGAGCCAGAGCAGAGACCCAGTACTTC. Its protein product is CAIAGQGARAETQYF.

At least ten counts were recorded for this clonotype. This chain links TRBV29-1 with TRBJ2-4; possibly TRBD2 for D (5 bases). V shed 4 bases and J shed 1 base, with 8 bases lying between them. This CDR3 contains 13 residues. Germline-derived CDR1 and CDR2 are SQVTM and ANQGSEA. Written as DNA, the CDR3 is TGCAGCGTTGGGACTCTGGCCAAAAACATTCAGTACTTC. Amino acids: CSVGTLAKNIQYF.

This clonotype was seen repeatedly, ten times or more. CDR3 loop: CASSLMTGGLRGYTF. CDR3 DNA sequence: TGCGCCAGCAGCCTTATGACAGGAGGTCTTCGTGGCTACACCTTC. The chain employs TRBV5-1 and TRBJ1-2, with D possibly being TRBD1 (6 bases). This CDR3 has 15 amino acids. V shed 4 bases and J shed 7 bases, with 20 bases lying between them. Germline CDR1 is SGHRS and CDR2 is YFSETQ.

Ten or more counts support this clonotype. The chain couples TRBV28 to TRBJ2-3, with D possibly being TRBD2 (7 bases). CDR1 is MDHEN, CDR2 SYDVKM, per germline. V dropped 2 bases and J dropped 2 bases, with 14 bases sitting between them. This CDR3 contains 16 residues. CDR3 sequence: CASSLQGTKNTDTQYF. DNA for the CDR3: TGTGCCAGCAGTTTACAGGGGACTAAGAACACAGATACGCAGTATTTT.

This chain links TRBV10-3 with TRBJ2-1, with D perhaps matching TRBD1 (5 bases). Between the trimmed V and J ends, which lost 6 bases and 4 bases, there was a span of 16 bases. CDR3 length: 15 amino acids. Germline-derived CDR1 and CDR2 are ENHRY and SYGVKD. The CDR3 sequence: CAISPLEGVYNEQFF. The CDR3 bases are TGTGCCATCAGCCCCCTCGAAGGGGTTTACAATGAGCAGTTCTTC.

This clonotype has at least ten counts. V gene TRBV29-1 combines with J gene TRBJ1-1; D not certain. This CDR3 comprises 11 residues. The V end was cut by 2 bases, the J end by 3 bases, with 4 bases between. Germline values: CDR1 SQVTM, CDR2 ANQGSEA. DNA for the CDR3: TGCAGCGTTGAAAGGGACACTGAAGCTTTCTTT. This translates into CSVERDTEAFF.

This clonotype occurred many times. The chain employs TRBV10-3 and TRBJ1-1; 7 nucleotides align to TRBD1. The CDR3 is 16 amino acids. Per germline, CDR1 ENHRY and CDR2 SYGVKD. V was pared by 6 bases and J by 3 bases, with 13 bases of the junction left unmatched. CDR3 nucleotide sequence: TGTGCCATCAGACCAAGTACAGGGGTGAGGGACACTGAAGCTTTCTTT. Translated, it gives CAIRPSTGVRDTEAFF.

This clonotype was picked up many times. The chain links TRBV29-1 to TRBJ2-2; D may correspond to TRBD1 or TRBD2 (5 bases each). Trimming removed 7 bases from V and 0 bases from J, with 18 bases in between. Germline loops: CDR1 SQVTM, CDR2 ANQGSEA. The CDR3 runs 16 residues. The CDR3 spells CSARGPGRTNTGELFF. DNA of the CDR3: TGCAGCGCCCGGGGCCCGGGAAGAACGAACACCGGGGAGCTGTTTTTT.